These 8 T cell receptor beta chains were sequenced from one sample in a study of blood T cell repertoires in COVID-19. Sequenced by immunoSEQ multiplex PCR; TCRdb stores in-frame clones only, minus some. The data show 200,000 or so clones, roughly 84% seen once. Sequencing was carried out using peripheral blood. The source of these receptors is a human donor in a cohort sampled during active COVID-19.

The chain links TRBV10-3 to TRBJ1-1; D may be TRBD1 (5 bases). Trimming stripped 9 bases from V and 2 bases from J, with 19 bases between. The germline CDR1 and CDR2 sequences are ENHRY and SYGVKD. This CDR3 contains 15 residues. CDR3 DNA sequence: TGTGCCATTTCAACTAACCCGACAGTAAACACTGAAGCTTTCTTT. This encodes CAISTNPTVNTEAFF.

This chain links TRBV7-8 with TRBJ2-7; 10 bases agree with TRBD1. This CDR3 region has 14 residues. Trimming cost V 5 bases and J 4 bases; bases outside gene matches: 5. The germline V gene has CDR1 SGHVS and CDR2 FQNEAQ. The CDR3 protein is CASSPRDRGYEQYV. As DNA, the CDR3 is TGTGCCAGCAGCCCCCGGGACAGGGGATACGAGCAGTACGTC.

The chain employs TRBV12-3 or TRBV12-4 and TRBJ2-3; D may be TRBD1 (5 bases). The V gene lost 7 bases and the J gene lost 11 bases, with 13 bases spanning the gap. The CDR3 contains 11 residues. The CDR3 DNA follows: TGTGCCAGCACCGTAGGGGCGAGGCAGTATTTT. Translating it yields CASTVGARQYF.

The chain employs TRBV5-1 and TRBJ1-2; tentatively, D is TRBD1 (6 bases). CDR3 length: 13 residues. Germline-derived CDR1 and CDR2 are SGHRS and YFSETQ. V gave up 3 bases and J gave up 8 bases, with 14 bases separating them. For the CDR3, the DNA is TGCGCCAGCAGCTCGAGGACAGTCTCAGGCTACACCTTC. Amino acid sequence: CASSSRTVSGYTF.

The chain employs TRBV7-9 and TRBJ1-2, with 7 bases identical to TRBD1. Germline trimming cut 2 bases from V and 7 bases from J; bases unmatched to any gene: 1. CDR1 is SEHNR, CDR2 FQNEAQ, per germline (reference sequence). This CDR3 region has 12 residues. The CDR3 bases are TGTGCCAGCAGCTTAACAGGGGTTGGCTACACCTTC. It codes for CASSLTGVGYTF.

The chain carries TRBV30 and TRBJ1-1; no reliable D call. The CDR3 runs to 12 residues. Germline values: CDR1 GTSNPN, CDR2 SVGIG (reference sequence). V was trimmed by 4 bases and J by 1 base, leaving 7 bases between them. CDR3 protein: CAWNQENTEAFF. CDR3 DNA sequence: TGTGCCTGGAACCAGGAGAACACTGAAGCTTTCTTT.

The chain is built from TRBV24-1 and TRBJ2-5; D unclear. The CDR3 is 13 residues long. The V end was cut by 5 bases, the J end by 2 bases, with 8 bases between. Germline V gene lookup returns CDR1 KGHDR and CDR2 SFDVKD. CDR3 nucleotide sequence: TGTGCCACCAGTGGGGCCGCACAAGAGACCCAGTACTTC. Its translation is CATSGAAQETQYF.

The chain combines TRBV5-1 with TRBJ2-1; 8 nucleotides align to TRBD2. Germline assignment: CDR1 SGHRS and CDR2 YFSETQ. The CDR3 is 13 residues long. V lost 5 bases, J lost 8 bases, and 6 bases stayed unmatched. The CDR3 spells CASSGTSFYEQFF. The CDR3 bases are TGCGCCAGCAGTGGGACTAGTTTCTATGAGCAGTTCTTC.